The 9 T cell receptor beta chains below come from one sample, sequenced in a study of PD-L1 blockade in urothelial cancer. Indicated time point: pretreatment peripheral blood. Clones were sequenced by immunoSEQ multiplex PCR, and TCRdb holds only the in-frame ones, with some missing. Of more than 55,000 clones in the sample, roughly 80% were seen once. The specimen comprised PBMCs, sampled around atezolizumab (anti-PD-L1) treatment. The source is a man in his 70s with urothelial cancer.

The gene calls are TRBV5-5 and TRBJ2-7, with D perhaps TRBD1 (6 bases). CDR1 is SGHKS and CDR2 is YYEKEE in the germline V gene (reference sequence). This CDR3 has 14 residues. V gave up 2 bases and J gave up 1 base, with 10 bases separating them. DNA of the CDR3: TGTGCCAGCAGCTTAGGTCAGGGGTCCTACGAGCAGTACTTC. The encoded protein is CASSLGQGSYEQYF.

This clone is a singleton in its sample. The genes are TRBV2 and TRBJ1-2; 7 bases align to TRBD1. V lost 11 bases to trimming and J lost 4 bases; unmatched junction nucleotides: 7. Germline assignment: CDR1 SNHLY and CDR2 FYNNEI. The CDR3 is made up of 12 amino acids. CDR3 amino acids: CAQGDRAYGYTF. The CDR3 bases are TGTGCCCAAGGAGACAGGGCCTATGGCTACACCTTC.

The chain links TRBV19 to TRBJ2-6; no firm D call. Per the germline V gene, CDR1 is LNHDA and CDR2 is SQIVND (reference sequence). Trimming pared 7 bases from V and 1 base from J, leaving 11 bases between. There are 15 residues in the CDR3. CDR3 sequence reads: CASMSSGSGANVLTF. The CDR3 DNA sequence: TGTGCCAGTATGAGCTCTGGTTCTGGGGCCAACGTCCTGACTTTC.

The CDR3, as DNA: TGTGCCAGCAGCGGTCCCAGGGTGCCCAGGAAAAACTACGAGCAGTACTTC. Its translation is CASSGPRVPRKNYEQYF. This rearrangement joins TRBV14 to TRBJ2-7; D possibly corresponds to TRBD1 (5 bases). Germline assignment: CDR1 SGHDN and CDR2 FVKESK. V was clipped by 5 bases and J by 3 bases, with 23 bases between them. There are 17 residues in the CDR3.

V and J are TRBV19 and TRBJ1-2; TRBD1 agrees at 8 bases. CDR1 and CDR2 (germline): LNHDA, SQIVND (reference sequence). The CDR3 covers 15 residues. V trimming: 4 bases; J trimming: 8 bases; junction bases outside the gene matches: 12. DNA for the CDR3: TGTGCCAGTAGTAGATCCGGGGCAGGGGGCGAAGGCTACACCTTC. Translation: CASSRSGAGGEGYTF.

This clone appeared a few times. The chain couples TRBV11-1 to TRBJ2-7; tentative D call: TRBD1 (6 bases). CDR1 is SGHAT and CDR2 is FQDESV in the germline V gene (reference sequence). V shed 2 bases and J shed 0 bases, with 8 bases lying between them. CDR3 length equals 14 residues. CDR3 region: CASSLLQGSYEQYF. The CDR3 bases are TGTGCCAGCAGCTTACTACAGGGCTCCTACGAGCAGTACTTC.

The sample holds a few counts of this clone. The V call is TRBV2, the J call TRBJ2-7, with 12 positions matching TRBD2. This CDR3 has 15 residues. V dropped 2 bases and J dropped 5; count of bases not matched to a gene: 4. The V gene's germline CDR1 is SNHLY and CDR2 FYNNEI. CDR3 nucleotides: TGTGCCAGCAGTGAACCTAGCGGGAGGGCCAACGAGCAGTACTTC. This gives the protein CASSEPSGRANEQYF.

This chain uses TRBV7-2 with TRBJ2-2; D remains ambiguous. This CDR3 comprises 14 residues. V was clipped by 6 bases and J by 1 base, with 9 bases between them. Germline V gives CDR1 SGHTA, CDR2 FQGNSA. The CDR3 is CASSPTKNTGELFF. The DNA for the CDR3 is TGTGCCAGCAGTCCTACCAAGAACACCGGGGAGCTGTTTTTT.

The chain is built from TRBV28 and TRBJ2-7; TRBD1 agrees at 9 bases. There are 15 residues in the CDR3. Germline V gives CDR1 MDHEN, CDR2 SYDVKM. V lost 5 bases, J lost 5 bases, and 10 bases stayed unmatched. The CDR3 region is CASSPPGQGMHEQYF. In DNA form, the CDR3 reads TGTGCCAGCAGTCCGCCGGGACAGGGAATGCACGAGCAGTACTTC.